This TCR beta chain is drawn from a study of response to subunit inactivated influenza vaccine. Overall study results and limits: A suggestion made by the authors is that each seasonal influenza vaccination recruits few new T cells.

TCRdb redid the calling of the RT-PCR reads with MiXCR, one entry per CDR3 protein. The sample holds under 500,000 distinct CDR3 sequences; about a tenth are singletons and the top ten take 10% to 15%. Comments on this clonotype: Its target is unknown. A junction end diverges from the germline sequence, so it may reflect a read error.

There are 13 residues in the CDR3. CDR1 and CDR2 (germline): SSHAT, FNYEAQ (reference sequence). The sequence was obtained from a man between 45 and 60 years old who received an inactivated influenza vaccine. The sample in question was PBMCs from blood, obtained about 40 days after vaccination. The J gene is TRBJ1-3, the V gene TRBV7-7; 7 positions match TRBD1. In nucleotides, the CDR3 is TGTGCTAGCAGCACAGGGGCTGGAAACACCATATATTTT. Protein: CASSTGAGNTIYF. Full variable domain (outside the CDR3, taken from reference TRBV7-7 and TRBJ1-3): GAGVSQSPRYKVTKRGQDVTLRCDPISSHATLYWYQQALGQGPEFLTYFNYEAQPDKSGLPSDRFSAERPEGSISTLTIQRTEQRDSAMYRCASSTGAGNTIYFGEGSWLTVV.